Presented here are 14 T cell receptor beta chains from one specimen sequenced in a study of CD4 T cells in relation to SARS-CoV-2 and coronaviruses. Sequenced by immunoSEQ multiplex PCR; TCRdb stores in-frame clones only, minus some. The repertoire holds fewer than 25,000 clones, with over 70% as singletons. Before the COVID-19 pandemic, during about 2011-2018, CD4+ T cells were taken from unexposed donors. Isolation of CD4+ T cells took place after approximately 10 days in culture. These receptors have no identified antigens. The specimen sequenced was CD4+ T cells from PBMCs, cultured in vitro. Every receptor here comes from a human donor in good health.

A few counts support this clone. This chain links TRBV27 with TRBJ1-2; TRBD1 matches 7 bases. CDR1 and CDR2 from the germline V gene are MNHEY and SMNVEV (reference sequence). This CDR3 contains 15 residues. The trim removed 3 bases at V and 2 bases at J, leaving 6 bases unmatched. As DNA, the CDR3 is TGTGCCAGCAGTTTCGGGGCAGGGGGAAACTATGGCTACACCTTC. Translating gives CASSFGAGGNYGYTF.

This rearrangement joins TRBV5-8 to TRBJ2-3; possible D gene TRBD1, 6 bases. Looked up from germline, CDR1 is SGHTS and CDR2 is YDEGEE. V lost 5 bases and J lost 4, with 17 bases in between. There are 15 residues in the CDR3. The CDR3 nucleotides are TGTGCCAGCAGTTCCGGGACACTGGTATCAGATACGCAGTATTTT. This sequence encodes CASSSGTLVSDTQYF.

This chain links TRBV7-2 with TRBJ2-7; D is unclear. Germline values: CDR1 SGHTA, CDR2 FQGNSA. Trimming pared 1 base from V and 6 bases from J, leaving 10 bases between. The CDR3 loop spans 13 amino acids. The CDR3 DNA reads TGTGCCAGCAGCTTAGGACCCGGCGCCGAGCAGTACTTC. Amino acids: CASSLGPGAEQYF.

This clone is a singleton in its sample. The chain employs TRBV7-2 and TRBJ2-7, with 9 bases matching TRBD1. The CDR3 sequence is 15 residues long. Germline V lookup: CDR1 SGHTA, CDR2 FQGNSA. Losses at the gene ends were 5 bases for V and 7 bases for J; bases not matched to a gene: 12. The CDR3 protein is CASSPGTGRGREQYF. CDR3 DNA: TGTGCCAGCAGCCCCGGGACAGGGAGGGGTCGTGAGCAGTACTTC.

This clone occurred a few times. The chain uses TRBV7-9 and TRBJ2-7, with a tentative D call TRBD1 (6 bases). This CDR3 spans 17 amino acids. In germline, CDR1 is SEHNR, CDR2 FQNEAQ (reference sequence). V gave up 8 bases and J gave up 2 bases, with 25 bases separating them. CDR3 DNA sequence: TGTGCCAGCGAACCTAGATCGTTGGATACAGGGACCTACGAGCAGTACTTC. It codes for CASEPRSLDTGTYEQYF.

The chain has TRBV6-2 or TRBV6-3 and TRBJ2-7, with no clear D. V lost 2 bases and J 2 bases, leaving 1 base between the germline ends. CDR1 MNHEY and CDR2 SVGEGT come from the germline V gene. The CDR3 runs 11 residues. The CDR3: CASSYAYEQYF. The DNA for the CDR3 is TGTGCCAGCAGTTACGCCTACGAGCAGTACTTC.

This sequence joins TRBV4-1 and TRBJ2-5; 7 nucleotides agree with TRBD2. The CDR3 length is 14 residues. Trimming removed 3 bases from V and 5 bases from J; junction bases left unmatched: 6. The germline CDR1 and CDR2 sequences are MGHRA and YSYEKL. The CDR3 sequence: CASSHGGGGETQYF. The CDR3 DNA reads TGCGCCAGCAGCCACGGCGGGGGAGGTGAGACCCAGTACTTC.

J is TRBJ1-2 and V is TRBV3-1 (or the pseudogene TRBV3-2); D not resolved. From germline, CDR1 is LGHDT and CDR2 YNNKEL (reference sequence). The length of the CDR3 is 11 residues. The V end was cut by 2 bases, the J end by 8 bases, with 6 bases between. In DNA, the CDR3 is TGTGCCAGCAGCCAACTCGCGGGCTACACCTTC. Its protein is CASSQLAGYTF.

The J gene is TRBJ1-2, the V gene TRBV28; weak D call: TRBD1 (5 bases). Germline V gene lookup returns CDR1 MDHEN and CDR2 SYDVKM. Deletions cut 10 bases from V and 5 bases from J, with 17 bases between. The CDR3 covers 13 residues. The CDR3 reads CATHRPQGYGYTF. The CDR3 DNA follows: TGTGCCACCCACAGGCCTCAGGGTTATGGCTACACCTTC.

The chain links TRBV27 to TRBJ2-1, with D perhaps matching TRBD1 or TRBD2 (5 bases each). This CDR3 region has 16 residues. CDR1 and CDR2 from the germline V gene are MNHEY and SMNVEV (reference sequence). Trimming pared 5 bases from V and 6 bases from J, leaving 20 bases between. The CDR3 nucleotides are TGTGCCAGCAGTAATTCCGGGACCCTGCGAGGCAATGAGCAGTTCTTC. It codes for CASSNSGTLRGNEQFF.

This chain uses TRBV9 with TRBJ2-6; D ambiguous. The germline V gene has CDR1 SGDLS and CDR2 YYNGEE. This CDR3 spans 16 amino acids. Trimming removed 3 bases at V and 0 bases at J, with 10 bases between. Here the CDR3 DNA reads TGTGCCAGCAGCGGCCCTATCCTCTCTGGGGCCAACGTCCTGACTTTC. Translated, it gives CASSGPILSGANVLTF.

The genes are TRBV6-5 and TRBJ1-6; D not resolved. V gave up 2 bases and J gave up 5 bases, with 10 bases separating them. Germline V gene data show CDR1 as MNHEY and CDR2 as SVGAGI. This CDR3 is 15 amino acids long. CDR3 residues: CASSYNGGDNSPLHF. The CDR3 region has the DNA TGTGCCAGCAGTTACAACGGTGGCGATAATTCACCCCTCCACTTT.

The rearrangement links TRBV7-2 to TRBJ1-3; possible D gene TRBD1, 5 bases. Trimming left V 5 bases short and J 0 bases short, with 20 bases between. Germline CDR1 and CDR2: SGHTA and FQGNSA. The CDR3 has 18 amino acids. The CDR3 here is CASSPRGSRKSSGNTIYF. The CDR3 DNA follows: TGTGCCAGCAGCCCAAGGGGCAGTCGAAAGAGCTCTGGAAACACCATATATTTT. The full variable domain, in which reference TRBV7-2 and TRBJ1-3 provide the parts outside the CDR3, is GAGVSQSPSNKVTEKGKDVELRCDPISGHTALYWYRQSLGQGLEFLIYFQGNSAPDKSGLPSDRFSAERTGGSVSTLTIQRTQQEDSAVYLCASSPRGSRKSSGNTIYFGEGSWLTVV.

This clone has just a few counts. V and J are TRBV10-3 and TRBJ2-3; TRBD2 aligns across 8 bases. The length of the CDR3 is 15 residues. From germline, CDR1 is ENHRY and CDR2 SYGVKD. The V segment lost 4 bases and the J segment 1 base; nucleotides outside the gene matches: 4. The DNA for the CDR3 is TGTGCCATCAGTGCATCGCGGGAGGGCACAGATACGCAGTATTTT. Its translation is CAISASREGTDTQYF.